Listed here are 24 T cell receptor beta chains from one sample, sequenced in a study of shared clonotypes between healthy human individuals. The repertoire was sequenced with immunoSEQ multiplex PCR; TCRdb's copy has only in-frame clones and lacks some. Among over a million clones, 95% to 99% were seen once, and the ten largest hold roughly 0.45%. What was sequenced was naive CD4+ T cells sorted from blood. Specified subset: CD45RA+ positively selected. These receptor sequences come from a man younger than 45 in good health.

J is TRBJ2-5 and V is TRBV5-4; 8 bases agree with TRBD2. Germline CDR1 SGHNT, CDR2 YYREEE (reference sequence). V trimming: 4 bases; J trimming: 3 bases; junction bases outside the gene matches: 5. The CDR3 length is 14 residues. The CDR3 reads CASSLSGAEETQYF. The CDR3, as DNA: TGTGCCAGCAGCCTTAGCGGGGCCGAAGAGACCCAGTACTTC.

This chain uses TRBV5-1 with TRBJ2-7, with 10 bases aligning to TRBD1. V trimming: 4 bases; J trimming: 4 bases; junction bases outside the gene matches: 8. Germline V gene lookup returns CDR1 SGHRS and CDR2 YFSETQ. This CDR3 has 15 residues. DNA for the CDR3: TGCGCCAGCAGCCAACGACAGGGGGCTTCGTACGAGCAGTACTTC. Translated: CASSQRQGASYEQYF.

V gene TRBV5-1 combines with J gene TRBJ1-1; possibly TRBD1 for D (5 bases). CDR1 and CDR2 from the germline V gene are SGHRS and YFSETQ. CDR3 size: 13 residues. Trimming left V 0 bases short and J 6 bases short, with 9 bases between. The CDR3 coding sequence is TGCGCCAGCAGCTTGGCCGGGGCACCTGAAGCTTTCTTT. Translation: CASSLAGAPEAFF.

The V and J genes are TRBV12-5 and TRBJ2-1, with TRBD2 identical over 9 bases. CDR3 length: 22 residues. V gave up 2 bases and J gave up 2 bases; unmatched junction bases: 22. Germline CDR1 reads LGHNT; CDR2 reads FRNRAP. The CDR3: CASGLLPDSVWTSARPYNEQFF. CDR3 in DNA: TGTGCTAGTGGTTTGCTACCGGACAGTGTCTGGACTAGCGCGAGGCCCTACAATGAGCAGTTCTTC.

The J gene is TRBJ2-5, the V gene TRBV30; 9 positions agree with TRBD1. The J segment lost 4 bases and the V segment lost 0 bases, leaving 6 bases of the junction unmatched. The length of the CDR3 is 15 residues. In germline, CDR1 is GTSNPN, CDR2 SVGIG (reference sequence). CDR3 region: CAWSVKTGGLETQYF. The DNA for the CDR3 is TGTGCCTGGAGTGTAAAAACAGGGGGCCTAGAGACCCAGTACTTC.

The CDR3 is CASSQTGENEQFF. CDR3 nucleotides: TGCGCCAGCAGCCAGACAGGGGAAAATGAGCAGTTCTTC. This chain uses TRBV4-3 with TRBJ2-1; 8 positions agree with TRBD1. V lost 3 bases to trimming and J lost 7 bases; unmatched junction nucleotides: 2. Germline V gene data show CDR1 as LGHNA and CDR2 as YSLEER. The CDR3 runs 13 residues.

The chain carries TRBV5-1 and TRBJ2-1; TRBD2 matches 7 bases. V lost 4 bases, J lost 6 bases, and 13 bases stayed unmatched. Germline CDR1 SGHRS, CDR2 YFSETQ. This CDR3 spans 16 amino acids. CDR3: CASSASLAGVGNEQFF. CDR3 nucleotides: TGCGCCAGCAGCGCAAGTCTCGCGGGAGTTGGCAATGAGCAGTTCTTC.

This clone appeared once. The CDR3 coding sequence is TGTGCCAGCAGCACCGAACCAGTGGGAGGGGACTATCGCGACGCTAATGAGCAGTTCTTC. Translating gives CASSTEPVGGDYRDANEQFF. The chain couples TRBV9 to TRBJ2-1; 7 nucleotides match TRBD2. CDR3 size: 20 residues. Trimming cost V 4 bases and J 7 bases; bases outside gene matches: 26. Germline CDR1 SGDLS, CDR2 YYNGEE.

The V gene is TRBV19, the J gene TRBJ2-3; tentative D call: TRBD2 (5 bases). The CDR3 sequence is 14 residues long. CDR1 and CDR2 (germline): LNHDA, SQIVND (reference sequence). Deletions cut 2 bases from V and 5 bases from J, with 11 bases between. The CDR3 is CASSIRQREDTQYF. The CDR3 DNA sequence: TGTGCCAGTAGTATACGTCAGAGGGAAGATACGCAGTATTTT.

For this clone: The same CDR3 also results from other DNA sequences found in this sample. The CDR3 loop reads CASSPGLAGNNEQFF. The CDR3, as DNA: TGCGCCAGCAGCCCGGGACTAGCGGGCAACAATGAGCAGTTCTTC. This sequence joins TRBV5-1 and TRBJ2-1, with 12 bases that match TRBD2. CDR3 length: 15 amino acids. The V segment lost 4 bases and the J segment 5 bases; nucleotides outside the gene matches: 4. Germline assignment: CDR1 SGHRS and CDR2 YFSETQ.

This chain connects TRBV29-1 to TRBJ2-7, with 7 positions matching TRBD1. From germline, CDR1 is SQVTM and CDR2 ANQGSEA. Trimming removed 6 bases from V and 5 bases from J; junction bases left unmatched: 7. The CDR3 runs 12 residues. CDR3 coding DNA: TGCAGCGTCGTATTACAGGGGAACGAGCAGTACTTC. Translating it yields CSVVLQGNEQYF.

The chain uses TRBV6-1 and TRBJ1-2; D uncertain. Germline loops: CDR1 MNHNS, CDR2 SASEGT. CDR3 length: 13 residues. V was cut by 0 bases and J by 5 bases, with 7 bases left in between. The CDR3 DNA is TGTGCCAGCAGTGAAGCGCCAGAGTATGGCTACACCTTC. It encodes CASSEAPEYGYTF.

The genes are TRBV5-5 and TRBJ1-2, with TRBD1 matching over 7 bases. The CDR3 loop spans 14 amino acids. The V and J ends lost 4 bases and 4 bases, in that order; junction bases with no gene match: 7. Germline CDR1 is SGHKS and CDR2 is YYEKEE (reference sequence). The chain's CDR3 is CASSPDRFTYGYTF. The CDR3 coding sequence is TGTGCCAGCAGCCCGGACAGGTTCACCTATGGCTACACCTTC.

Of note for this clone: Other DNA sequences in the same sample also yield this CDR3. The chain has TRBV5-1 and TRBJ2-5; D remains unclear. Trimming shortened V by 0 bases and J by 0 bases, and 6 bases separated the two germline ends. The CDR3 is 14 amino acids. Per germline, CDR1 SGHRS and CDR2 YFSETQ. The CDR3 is CASSLGTYQETQYF. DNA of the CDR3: TGCGCCAGCAGCTTGGGAACCTACCAAGAGACCCAGTACTTC.

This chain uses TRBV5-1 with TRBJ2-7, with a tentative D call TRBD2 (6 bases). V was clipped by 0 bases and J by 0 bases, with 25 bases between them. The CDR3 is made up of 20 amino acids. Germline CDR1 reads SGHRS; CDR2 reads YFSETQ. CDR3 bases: TGCGCCAGCAGCTTGGCAGCGGTCAGGGAGGACGCCCGCAGCTCCTACGAGCAGTACTTC. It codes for CASSLAAVREDARSSYEQYF.

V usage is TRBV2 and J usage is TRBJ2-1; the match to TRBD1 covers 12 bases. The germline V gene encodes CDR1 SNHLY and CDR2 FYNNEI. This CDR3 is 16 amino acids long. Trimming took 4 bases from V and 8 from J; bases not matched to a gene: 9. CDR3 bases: TGTGCCAGCAGTGTGGGTGGGACAGGGGGCATAGATGAGCAGTTCTTC. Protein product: CASSVGGTGGIDEQFF.

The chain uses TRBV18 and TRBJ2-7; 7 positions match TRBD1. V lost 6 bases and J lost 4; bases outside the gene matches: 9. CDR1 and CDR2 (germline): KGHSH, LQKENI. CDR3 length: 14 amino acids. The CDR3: CASSPATGEYEQYF. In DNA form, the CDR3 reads TGTGCCAGCTCCCCGGCTACAGGGGAGTACGAGCAGTACTTC.

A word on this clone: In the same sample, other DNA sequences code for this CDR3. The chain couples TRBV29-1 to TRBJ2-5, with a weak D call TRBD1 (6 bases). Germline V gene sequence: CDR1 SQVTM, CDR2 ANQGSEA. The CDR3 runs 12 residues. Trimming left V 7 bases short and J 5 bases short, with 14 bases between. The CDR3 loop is CSGLTGGETQYF. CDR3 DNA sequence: TGCAGCGGTTTGACAGGCGGGGAGACCCAGTACTTC.

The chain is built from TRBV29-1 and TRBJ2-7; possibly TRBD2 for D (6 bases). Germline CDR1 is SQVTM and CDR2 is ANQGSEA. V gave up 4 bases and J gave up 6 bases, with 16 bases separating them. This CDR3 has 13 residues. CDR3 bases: TGCAGCGTTGTCTCTGGCGGGGTAGCCGAGCAGTACTTC. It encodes CSVVSGGVAEQYF.

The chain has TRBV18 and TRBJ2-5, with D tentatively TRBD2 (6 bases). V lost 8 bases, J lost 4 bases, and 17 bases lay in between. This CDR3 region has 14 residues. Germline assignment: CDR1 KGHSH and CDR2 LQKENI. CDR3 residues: CASGPPGVRETQYF. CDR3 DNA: TGTGCCAGCGGACCACCGGGGGTGAGAGAGACCCAGTACTTC.

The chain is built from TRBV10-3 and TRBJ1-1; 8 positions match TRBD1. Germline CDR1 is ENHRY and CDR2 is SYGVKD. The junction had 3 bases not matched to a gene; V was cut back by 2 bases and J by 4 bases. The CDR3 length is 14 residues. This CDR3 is CAISEGQGFTEAFF. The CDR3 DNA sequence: TGTGCCATCAGTGAGGGACAGGGTTTCACTGAAGCTTTCTTT.

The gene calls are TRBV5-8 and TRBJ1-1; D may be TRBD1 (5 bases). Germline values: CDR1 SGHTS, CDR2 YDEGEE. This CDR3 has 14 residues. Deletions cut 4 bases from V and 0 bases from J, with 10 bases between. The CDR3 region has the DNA TGTGCCAGCAGCCCTTGGGGCCTGAACACTGAAGCTTTCTTT. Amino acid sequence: CASSPWGLNTEAFF.

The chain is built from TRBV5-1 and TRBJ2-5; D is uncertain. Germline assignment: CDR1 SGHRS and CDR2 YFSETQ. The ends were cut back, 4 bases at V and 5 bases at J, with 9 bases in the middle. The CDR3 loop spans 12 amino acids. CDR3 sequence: CASSPQQETQYF. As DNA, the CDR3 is TGCGCCAGCAGCCCCCAACAGGAGACCCAGTACTTC.

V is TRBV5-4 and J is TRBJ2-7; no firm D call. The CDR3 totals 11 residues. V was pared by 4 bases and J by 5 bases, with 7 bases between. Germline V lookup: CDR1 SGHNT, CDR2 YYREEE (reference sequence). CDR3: CASSNKHEQYF. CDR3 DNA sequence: TGTGCCAGCAGCAACAAGCACGAGCAGTACTTC.